This T cell receptor beta chain is from a study of T-cell memory formation after mild COVID-19 (dated by TCRdb to the early 2020s). Background on the whole study: TCR sequence clusters from the two donors were found to be largely donor specific. The cohort was made up of two young adult volunteers, one female and one male, who were previously healthy. T-cell clones expanding and contracting after mild COVID-19 in a couple of donors were tracked by longitudinal TCRalpha and TCRbeta repertoire sequencing.

PBMCs were isolated by Ficoll-Paque density gradient centrifugation. The study at large found these results: Only two mild cases were covered by the study, and larger cohorts that include severe cases with pre-infection samples were considered necessary. The second-wave clones that peaked on day 37 were not confirmed to be SARS-CoV-2 specific. Contracting CD4+ clones were located mainly in the CM and EM memory subsets, whereas CD8+ clones were found to be enriched in EMRA. The detection of some responding clones in pre-infection memory suggests that pre-existing cross-reactive memory T cells joined the SARS-CoV-2 response. Balanced CD4/CD8 phenotypes were observed for clones contracting from day 15 to 85, whereas a bias towards CD4+ was observed for a second wave of clones expanding from day 15 to 37.

This clonotype was picked up many times. This receptor's antigen is unknown. Qualities for individual bases were not recorded, and no much larger clone is one base off. These reads were obtained on an Illumina NovaSeq 6000. TCRalpha and TCRbeta cDNA libraries were built by 5'RACE with constant-segment primers, adding sample barcodes and unique molecular identifiers. Trizol reagent was used to extract RNA from every sample. Libraries were amplified in two PCR steps, with a second sample barcode and Illumina TruSeq adapters added in the second step. Sequencing of the libraries was done on an Illumina NovaSeq, producing 2 x 150 bp paired-end reads. Concerning the study's data processing: With migec v1.2.7, reads were demultiplexed and then collapsed into UMI-guided consensus sequences. Using mixcr v2.1.11, UMI consensuses were aligned to TRA and TRB V and J templates and then assembled into clonotypes. A clonotype was counted as expanded or contracted only if both edgeR and NoisET called the change significant, with noise models trained on biological replicates. edgeR calls used a false discovery rate-adjusted p below 0.01 and a log2 fold-change threshold of 1. PCA with hierarchical clustering of max-normalized trajectories of the 1000 most abundant clonotypes was used as exploratory dynamics analysis. The CD4 or CD8 phenotype of responding clones was assigned using the separately sequenced CD4+ and CD8+ repertoires. TCRdb reran the public reads through fastp at Q25 and MiXCR, keeping productive beta chains. Rows merge per CDR3 protein into single entries with the most common DNA and genes. None of the V and J calls come from the authors' own analysis; TCRdb made them. The table for this sample lists fewer than 700,000 distinct CDR3 sequences; approximately 18% of them were counted only once. The ten top clones hold around 13% of the sample.

The CDR3 covers 14 residues, taking in both the cysteine and the phenylalanine. The DNA shown is the 42-base CDR3, in frame from base 1. V is pared back by 7 bases and J by 7 bases, with 17 bases lying between the germline termini. The specimen was PBMCs or a T cell subset sorted from them (not recorded which). Here the chain combines TRBV12-3 or TRBV12-4 and TRBJ1-5; 6 matching bases give a weak D call of TRBD1. This receptor was taken from an adult woman who had mild COVID-19 (a few samples of this study predate the infection). The sample titles of this study are shuffled in the database, so cell type and time point are left out; the donor was told from shared clones. The CDR3 region has the sequence CASTREQGGQPQHF. The DNA sequence is TGTGCCAGCACGAGGGAACAGGGAGGACAGCCCCAGCATTTT.